Following are 18 T cell receptor beta chains from one sample sequenced in a study of graft-versus-host responses after intestinal transplantation (dated by TCRdb to about 2021). Receptor libraries were prepared by the immunoSEQ multiplex PCR assay. In TCRdb, the immuneACCESS table is reduced to in-frame sequences with V and J assigned. These tables do not hold every clone; where another copy was compared, an unresolved V gene accounts for under half, and the others remain unexplained. Within this sample are around 110,000 clones, with roughly 90% of them counted one time only. Over 0.55% of the sample belongs to the ten largest clones. Their specific antigens are unknown. This specimen's time point label, interpreted: cells obtained before transplantation from donor or recipient. Here the sequenced sample was unstimulated CD4+ T cells sorted from spleen or lymph node cells, taken before transplant. The origin of the receptors is a human donor who was the organ donor for an intestinal transplant.

This chain uses TRBV6-5 with TRBJ1-4, with a weak D call TRBD1 (5 bases). The CDR3 loop spans 14 amino acids. CDR1 is MNHEY, CDR2 SVGAGI, per germline. Trimming cost V 7 bases and J 7 bases, with 16 bases left between them. CDR3 sequence: CASKLGTNGEKLFF. DNA for the CDR3: TGTGCCAGCAAGCTCGGGACCAACGGTGAAAAACTGTTTTTT.

This rearrangement joins TRBV5-6 to TRBJ2-5; no clear D gene. Germline values: CDR1 SGHDT, CDR2 YYEEEE. V was pared by 0 bases and J by 0 bases, with 3 bases between. This CDR3 spans 13 amino acids. The CDR3 nucleotides are TGTGCCAGCAGCTTGGACTACCAAGAGACCCAGTACTTC. Its protein product is CASSLDYQETQYF.

V is TRBV2 and J is TRBJ2-3, with D possibly being TRBD2 (5 bases). The CDR3 is 14 residues long. V was clipped by 4 bases and J by 4 bases, with 12 bases between them. The germline gives CDR1 SNHLY, CDR2 FYNNEI. The CDR3 here is CASSGFGEADTQYF. For the CDR3, the DNA is TGTGCCAGCAGTGGGTTCGGGGAAGCAGATACGCAGTATTTT.

This chain connects TRBV2 to TRBJ2-5; either TRBD1 or TRBD2 may fit D (5 bases each). V was pared by 11 bases and J by 5 bases, with 21 bases between. Germline CDR1 SNHLY, CDR2 FYNNEI. This CDR3 is 14 amino acids long. CDR3 residues: CAWVGLPWGETQYF. In DNA, the CDR3 is TGTGCCTGGGTAGGGCTCCCATGGGGGGAGACCCAGTACTTC.

The chain combines TRBV9 with TRBJ2-6, with D possibly TRBD1 on 5 matching bases. V was trimmed by 2 bases and J by 2 bases, leaving 8 bases between them. The CDR3 has 15 amino acids. Germline V gives CDR1 SGDLS, CDR2 YYNGEE. This CDR3 is CASSVNRPGANVLTF. As DNA, the CDR3 is TGTGCCAGCAGCGTTAACAGGCCTGGGGCCAACGTCCTGACTTTC.

This chain links TRBV11-1 with TRBJ2-3; no clear D gene. Germline loops: CDR1 SGHAT, CDR2 FQDESV (reference sequence). This CDR3 has 12 residues. The germline V and J ends were trimmed by 0 bases and 6 bases, with 4 bases remaining between them. The CDR3 DNA is TGTGCCAGCAGCTTAGCGTTGGATACGCAGTATTTT. It specifies CASSLALDTQYF.

V usage is TRBV6-1 and J usage is TRBJ2-4; D may be TRBD1 (6 bases). The V gene lost 0 bases and the J gene lost 2 bases, with 20 bases spanning the gap. CDR3 length: 19 residues. Germline V gene sequence: CDR1 MNHNS, CDR2 SASEGT. The CDR3 DNA sequence: TGTGCCAGCAGTGAAGCGACGCTGGGGGCCGGTGGGACCAAAAACATTCAGTACTTC. Translating it yields CASSEATLGAGGTKNIQYF.

The V and J genes are TRBV10-3 and TRBJ2-1; 9 bases map to TRBD2. Germline V gene data show CDR1 as ENHRY and CDR2 as SYGVKD. CDR3 length: 15 amino acids. With V trimmed by 5 bases and J by 8 bases, 10 bases remained unmatched. In nucleotides, the CDR3 is TGTGCCATCAGTAGGGCCGGGACTAGCAGGGATGAGCAGTTCTTC. Translated, it gives CAISRAGTSRDEQFF.

This clone was observed a few times. The chain recombines TRBV10-2 with TRBJ1-3; D gene uncertain. CDR1 is WSHSY and CDR2 is SAAADI in the germline V gene. This CDR3 contains 14 residues. Trimming removed 6 bases at V and 1 base at J, with 10 bases between. CDR3 nucleotides: TGCGCCAGCAGAACGCTCGGGTCTGGAAACACCATATATTTT. Translated: CASRTLGSGNTIYF.

The V gene is TRBV2, the J gene TRBJ1-2, with D hard to call. Germline V gene lookup returns CDR1 SNHLY and CDR2 FYNNEI. V lost 3 bases, J lost 4 bases, and 9 bases lay in between. CDR3 length: 13 residues. The CDR3 spells CASSDPVSYGYTF. CDR3 nucleotides: TGTGCCAGCAGTGATCCGGTGAGCTATGGCTACACCTTC.

This rearrangement joins TRBV5-6 to TRBJ2-1; either TRBD1 or TRBD2 may fit D (5 bases each). The V end was cut by 3 bases, the J end by 8 bases, with 18 bases between. Per germline, CDR1 SGHDT and CDR2 YYEEEE. The CDR3 is 15 amino acids. CDR3 loop: CASSSGPQGTHEQFF. DNA of the CDR3: TGTGCCAGCAGCTCGGGGCCCCAGGGAACCCATGAGCAGTTCTTC.

The chain employs TRBV6-5 and TRBJ2-7; D remains unclear. In germline, CDR1 is MNHEY, CDR2 SVGAGI. This CDR3 spans 13 amino acids. Deletions cut 2 bases from V and 2 bases from J, with 7 bases between. The CDR3 protein is CASSYPGTYEQYF. CDR3 DNA: TGTGCCAGCAGTTACCCAGGTACCTACGAGCAGTACTTC.

A single count supports this clone. The genes are TRBV19 and TRBJ2-5; maybe TRBD2 (6 bases). V lost 6 bases and J 4 bases, leaving 6 bases between the germline ends. Germline loops: CDR1 LNHDA, CDR2 SQIVND (reference sequence). The CDR3 has 11 residues. This chain's CDR3 is CASRRGETQYF. The CDR3 DNA sequence: TGTGCCAGTAGGCGGGGAGAGACCCAGTACTTC. The whole variable domain, remainder taken from reference TRBV19 and TRBJ2-5, is DGGITQSPKYLFRKEGQNVTLSCEQNLNHDAMYWYRQDPGQGLRLIYYSQIVNDFQKGDIAEGYSVSREKKESFPLTVTSAQKNPTAFYLCASRRGETQYFGPGTRLLVL.

As concerns this clone: Germline and junction disagree at one end, which may indicate a read error. This chain connects TRBV10-3 to TRBJ2-7; 7 bases map to TRBD2. This CDR3 spans 15 amino acids. Germline V gene data show CDR1 as ENHRY and CDR2 as SYGVKD. CDR3 residues: CAVSEPTAGDYEQYF. The CDR3 region has the DNA TGTGCCGTCAGTGAGCCCACTGCGGGGGACTACGAGCAGTACTTC.

The chain carries TRBV9 and TRBJ1-3; D call uncertain. V was clipped by 2 bases and J by 3 bases, with 6 bases between them. The CDR3 sequence is 13 residues long. The germline CDR1 and CDR2 sequences are SGDLS and YYNGEE. The CDR3 loop is CASSVGLGNTIYF. The CDR3 region has the DNA TGTGCCAGCAGCGTCGGTCTTGGAAACACCATATATTTT.

V is TRBV7-3 and J is TRBJ2-2; D call uncertain. Per the germline V gene, CDR1 is SGHTA and CDR2 is FQGTGA. Trimming left V 5 bases short and J 0 bases short, with 13 bases between. The CDR3 extends over 16 amino acids. The CDR3 DNA reads TGTGCCAGCAGCGAAAAGGGCCCCCCGAACACCGGGGAGCTGTTTTTT. It codes for CASSEKGPPNTGELFF.

This sequence joins TRBV14 and TRBJ2-3; D might be TRBD2 (5 bases). From germline, CDR1 is SGHDN and CDR2 FVKESK. The CDR3 extends over 17 amino acids. Trimming cost V 4 bases and J 4 bases, with 21 bases left between them. The CDR3 nucleotides are TGTGCCAGCAGCCGCAGACACTGGCGGGCGGTCCCAGATACGCAGTATTTT. This translates into CASSRRHWRAVPDTQYF.

The chain couples TRBV18 to TRBJ2-2; 13 bases fit TRBD2. Germline V gene sequence: CDR1 KGHSH, CDR2 LQKENI. The length of the CDR3 is 19 residues. J lost 6 bases, V lost 6 bases, and 16 bases had no gene match. DNA of the CDR3: TGTGCCAGCTCCCATTTGACTAGCGGGAGGATCCGGTTTGCCGGGGAGCTGTTTTTT. Protein sequence: CASSHLTSGRIRFAGELFF. The variable domain in full, completed from reference TRBV18 and TRBJ2-2, reads NAGVMQNPRHLVRRRGQEARLRCSPMKGHSHVYWYRQLPEEGLKFMVYLQKENIIDESGMPKERFSAEFPKEGPSILRIQQVVRGDSAAYFCASSHLTSGRIRFAGELFFGEGSRLTVL.